The 27 T cell receptor beta chains below were found in one sample sequenced in a study of T cell changes during pregnancy in multiple sclerosis. Libraries were prepared by immunoSEQ multiplex PCR; TCRdb keeps only in-frame clonotypes and omits some of them. Of 70,000 to 90,000 clones in the sample, 91% were seen once. The specimen was PBMCs, collected in the first trimester of pregnancy. These receptor sequences come from a female donor in good health, serving as a control in a pregnancy study. Some clones in this sample may be carry-over from other donors' samples.

The chain joins TRBV5-1 to TRBJ2-7; 10 nucleotides match TRBD2. The germline gives CDR1 SGHRS, CDR2 YFSETQ. V dropped 0 bases and J dropped 4; count of bases not matched to a gene: 4. The CDR3 runs 15 residues. In DNA form, the CDR3 reads TGCGCCAGCAGCTTGGTAGGTAGCGGGGGGTACGAGCAGTACTTC. This codes for CASSLVGSGGYEQYF.

The chain has TRBV6-1 and TRBJ1-2; no clear D. With 8 bases removed from V and 4 bases from J, the gap between germline ends came to 14 bases. Germline loops: CDR1 MNHNS, CDR2 SASEGT. The CDR3 sequence is 13 residues long. CDR3 nucleotide sequence: TGTGCCAGCGGTCAGGCGGGCTCCTATGGCTACACCTTC. As protein: CASGQAGSYGYTF.

The chain recombines TRBV5-5 with TRBJ1-1; D is possibly TRBD1 (5 bases). Germline lookup yields CDR1 SGHKS and CDR2 YYEKEE (reference sequence). V was clipped by 0 bases and J by 5 bases, with 11 bases between them. This CDR3 is 14 amino acids long. CDR3 residues: CASSLGGASTEAFF. In DNA form, the CDR3 reads TGTGCCAGCAGCTTGGGGGGCGCGAGTACTGAAGCTTTCTTT.

This chain uses TRBV28 with TRBJ2-1; 8 nucleotides align to TRBD1. Trimming at V came to 7 bases and at J to 8 bases, leaving 16 bases not matched to a gene. Germline V gene sequence: CDR1 MDHEN, CDR2 SYDVKM. CDR3 length: 16 residues. The CDR3 DNA reads as TGTGCCAGCACCGGACAGGGTACAATATTCGTGGATGAGCAGTTCTTC. Residues: CASTGQGTIFVDEQFF.

This chain links TRBV18 with TRBJ2-5; perhaps TRBD2 as D (5 bases). Germline loops: CDR1 KGHSH, CDR2 LQKENI. V dropped 4 bases and J dropped 3 bases, with 9 bases sitting between them. CDR3 length: 13 amino acids. The CDR3 region is CASSRTQKETQYF. DNA for the CDR3: TGTGCCAGCTCACGGACTCAAAAAGAGACCCAGTACTTC. Supplemented by reference TRBV18 and TRBJ2-5, the full variable domain reads NAGVMQNPRHLVRRRGQEARLRCSPMKGHSHVYWYRQLPEEGLKFMVYLQKENIIDESGMPKERFSAEFPKEGPSILRIQQVVRGDSAAYFCASSRTQKETQYFGPGTRLLVL.

CDR3 DNA: TGCAGCGTAGACCGGACAGGCCAAGAGACCCAGTACTTC. Translation gives CSVDRTGQETQYF. The chain couples TRBV29-1 to TRBJ2-5; 7 bases align to TRBD1. This CDR3 contains 13 residues. V gave up 6 bases and J gave up 1 base; unmatched junction bases: 5. Germline loops: CDR1 SQVTM, CDR2 ANQGSEA.

The V gene is TRBV29-1, the J gene TRBJ2-5, with D tentatively TRBD1 (5 bases). With 2 bases removed from V and 1 base from J, the gap between germline ends came to 8 bases. The CDR3 consists of 13 residues. Germline lookup yields CDR1 SQVTM and CDR2 ANQGSEA. CDR3: CSVETGRQETQYF. The CDR3 region has the DNA TGCAGCGTTGAAACAGGTCGCCAAGAGACCCAGTACTTC.

The V gene is TRBV7-9, the J gene TRBJ2-1; D is perhaps TRBD2 (7 bases). Germline V gene data show CDR1 as SEHNR and CDR2 as FQNEAQ (reference sequence). V was cut by 3 bases and J by 5 bases, with 11 bases left in between. The CDR3 covers 14 residues. The CDR3 loop reads CASSFGGGHNEQFF. Written as DNA, the CDR3 is TGTGCCAGCAGCTTTGGGGGGGGCCACAATGAGCAGTTCTTC. Using reference TRBV7-9 and TRBJ2-1 for the parts outside the CDR3, the full variable domain is DTGVSQNPRHKITKRGQNVTFRCDPISEHNRLYWYRQTLGQGPEFLTYFQNEAQLEKSRLLSDRFSAERPKGSFSTLEIQRTEQGDSAMYLCASSFGGGHNEQFFGPGTRLTVL.

The DNA of the CDR3 is TGTGCCAGCAGCTCCGTCAGGGTCTCCTACGAGCAGTACTTC. Its translation is CASSSVRVSYEQYF. The V and J genes are TRBV7-9 and TRBJ2-7; the D gene is possibly TRBD1 (5 bases). Trimming removed 4 bases from V and 0 bases from J, with 10 bases in between. The CDR3 is made up of 14 amino acids. Per germline, CDR1 SEHNR and CDR2 FQNEAQ (reference sequence).

V usage is TRBV28 and J usage is TRBJ2-3; TRBD2 aligns across 7 bases. V shed 3 bases, J shed 3 bases, and the junction held 3 bases outside the gene matches. Germline loops: CDR1 MDHEN, CDR2 SYDVKM. The CDR3 runs 14 residues. The CDR3 nucleotides read TGTGCCAGCAGTTTGGGGGGGGTTACAGATACGCAGTATTTT. This translates into CASSLGGVTDTQYF.

The chain is built from TRBV11-2 and TRBJ2-7, with D possibly TRBD2 on 7 matching bases. The CDR3 runs to 16 residues. The ends were cut back, 1 base at V and 2 bases at J, with 15 bases in the middle. CDR1 is SGHAT and CDR2 is FQNNGV in the germline V gene. The DNA for the CDR3 is TGTGCCAGCAGCTTAGTCGGGGGGCGGATCGCCTACGAGCAGTACTTC. Its translation: CASSLVGGRIAYEQYF.

V and J are TRBV5-4 and TRBJ1-1; the D gene is possibly TRBD1 (5 bases). V shed 3 bases and J shed 0 bases, with 12 bases lying between them. CDR1 and CDR2 from the germline V gene are SGHNT and YYREEE (reference sequence). CDR3 length: 15 amino acids. The CDR3 coding sequence is TGTGCCAGCAGCTCCGGATTGACAGTGAACACTGAAGCTTTCTTT. Protein sequence: CASSSGLTVNTEAFF.

The chain is built from TRBV18 and TRBJ2-7; TRBD1 is a possible D gene (6 bases). CDR3 length equals 14 residues. The V end lost 0 bases, the J end lost 1 base, and 7 bases lay between the germline ends. Germline loops: CDR1 KGHSH, CDR2 LQKENI. CDR3 protein: CASSPPGHSYEQYF. DNA for the CDR3: TGTGCCAGCTCACCACCGGGACATTCCTACGAGCAGTACTTC.

The chain uses TRBV4-1 and TRBJ1-1; possibly TRBD1 for D (6 bases). Trimming took 1 base from V and 4 from J, leaving 19 bases between them. Germline V lookup: CDR1 MGHRA, CDR2 YSYEKL. CDR3 length: 17 amino acids. The CDR3 nucleotides are TGCGCCAGCAGCCAAGGGAGGGGGGGAAAGTTTATCACTGAAGCTTTCTTT. Translating it yields CASSQGRGGKFITEAFF.

J is TRBJ2-1 and V is TRBV5-1, with 7 bases aligning to TRBD1. There are 16 residues in the CDR3. V was pared by 5 bases and J by 4 bases, with 12 bases of the junction left unmatched. CDR1 is SGHRS and CDR2 is YFSETQ in the germline V gene. The CDR3 is CASSKTGTEMYNEQFF. In nucleotides, the CDR3 is TGCGCCAGCAGTAAAACCGGGACAGAGATGTACAATGAGCAGTTCTTC.

The chain links TRBV7-9 to TRBJ1-2, with D possibly matching TRBD1 (6 bases). The CDR3 contains 17 residues. The germline CDR1 and CDR2 sequences are SEHNR and FQNEAQ (reference sequence). With 4 bases removed from V and 0 bases from J, the gap between germline ends came to 18 bases. CDR3 bases: TGTGCCAGCAGCTCCGACCGCCCCGACAGGCCTAACTATGGCTACACCTTC. It specifies CASSSDRPDRPNYGYTF.

This chain links TRBV7-4 with TRBJ2-7; no firm D call. The CDR3 consists of 14 residues. V was trimmed by 7 bases and J by 3 bases, leaving 16 bases between them. Germline CDR1 SGHVT, CDR2 SQSDAQ. CDR3 region: CASTFGLAFYEQYF. For the CDR3, the DNA is TGTGCCAGCACCTTCGGTTTAGCATTCTACGAGCAGTACTTC.

V usage is TRBV5-4 and J usage is TRBJ2-1, with a weak D call TRBD1 (6 bases). The germline V and J ends were trimmed by 4 bases and 4 bases, with 12 bases remaining between them. The CDR3 contains 14 residues. CDR1 SGHNT and CDR2 YYREEE come from the germline V gene (reference sequence). The CDR3 coding sequence is TGTGCCAGCAGCACGGACAGAACGTACAATGAGCAGTTCTTC. Translated, it gives CASSTDRTYNEQFF.

CDR3 amino acids: CASSLKYRTDTGELFF. CDR3 in DNA: TGTGCCAGCAGCTTAAAGTACAGAACAGACACCGGGGAGCTGTTTTTT. The chain links TRBV7-2 to TRBJ2-2; unclear D gene. There are 16 residues in the CDR3. V was cut by 2 bases and J by 3 bases, with 13 bases left in between. Germline lookup yields CDR1 SGHTA and CDR2 FQGNSA.

This chain joins TRBV6-6 and TRBJ2-7, with 8 bases that match TRBD2. The CDR3 length is 15 residues. The germline V gene has CDR1 MNHNY and CDR2 SVGAGI (reference sequence). With 6 bases clipped from V and 1 base from J, the junction kept 8 bases outside the gene matches. This chain's CDR3 is CASSQRRGASYEQYF. The CDR3 nucleotides are TGTGCCAGCAGCCAAAGGCGGGGGGCTTCCTACGAGCAGTACTTC.

The chain is built from TRBV7-2 and TRBJ2-3; 9 nucleotides match TRBD2. The CDR3 loop spans 19 amino acids. CDR1 SGHTA and CDR2 FQGNSA come from the germline V gene. The V gene end was trimmed by 4 bases and the J gene end by 2 bases; junction bases not matched to a gene: 16. The CDR3 reads CASSSPTLTSGKHTDTQYF. The CDR3 nucleotides read TGTGCCAGCAGCTCCCCGACATTGACTAGCGGCAAACACACAGATACGCAGTATTTT. Combining the CDR3 with reference TRBV7-2 and TRBJ2-3 gives the whole variable domain GAGVSQSPSNKVTEKGKDVELRCDPISGHTALYWYRQSLGQGLEFLIYFQGNSAPDKSGLPSDRFSAERTGGSVSTLTIQRTQQEDSAVYLCASSSPTLTSGKHTDTQYFGPGTRLTVL.

This clone has only one observation. The rearrangement links TRBV7-9 to TRBJ2-1; D may be TRBD2 (6 bases). Germline CDR1 reads SEHNR; CDR2 reads FQNEAQ (reference sequence). The CDR3 is made up of 14 amino acids. The V and J ends lost 8 bases and 5 bases respectively, with 16 bases between them. CDR3 protein: CASGLWENHNEQFF. DNA of the CDR3: TGTGCCAGCGGACTATGGGAGAACCACAATGAGCAGTTCTTC.

This chain joins TRBV4-1 and TRBJ2-7; the match to TRBD2 covers 8 bases. The trim removed 2 bases at V and 6 bases at J, leaving 9 bases unmatched. The CDR3 spans 15 residues. The V gene's germline CDR1 is MGHRA and CDR2 YSYEKL. CDR3 DNA: TGCGCCAGCAGCCAACTCACGGGAGGGCCGGCCGAGCAGTACTTC. This encodes CASSQLTGGPAEQYF.

The chain recombines TRBV4-2 with TRBJ1-5; 9 positions match TRBD1. With 3 bases clipped from V and 5 bases from J, the junction kept 14 bases outside the gene matches. Germline V CDR1 and CDR2: LGHNA, YNFKEQ. This CDR3 has 18 residues. CDR3 bases: TGTGCCAGCAGCCACGCTGGGACAGGGAGTAATGCTTATCAGCCCCAGCATTTT. This codes for CASSHAGTGSNAYQPQHF.

V usage is TRBV4-1 and J usage is TRBJ2-7; 11 positions match TRBD2. The junction had 17 bases not matched to a gene; V was cut back by 1 base and J by 9 bases. The CDR3 has 18 amino acids. Germline V gene data show CDR1 as MGHRA and CDR2 as YSYEKL. The CDR3 here is CASSQVLLAGVGGSGQYF. Written as DNA, the CDR3 is TGCGCCAGCAGCCAAGTTTTACTAGCGGGAGTAGGGGGCTCAGGGCAGTACTTC.

The CDR3 DNA reads TGTGCCAGCTCACCAGGAGGGGACACCGGGGAGCTGTTTTTT. Translated: CASSPGGDTGELFF. J is TRBJ2-2 and V is TRBV18, with TRBD2 as a possible D gene (6 bases). The CDR3 contains 14 residues. The V end was cut by 2 bases, the J end by 3 bases, with 7 bases between. From germline, CDR1 is KGHSH and CDR2 LQKENI.

V is TRBV19 and J is TRBJ2-5; 9 bases match TRBD1. V lost 5 bases to trimming and J lost 4 bases; unmatched junction nucleotides: 2. The CDR3 totals 13 residues. CDR1 LNHDA and CDR2 SQIVND come from the germline V gene (reference sequence). Written as DNA, the CDR3 is TGTGCCAGTAGTTCGGACAGGGGAGAGACCCAGTACTTC. Translated: CASSSDRGETQYF. Full variable domain (missing parts from reference TRBV19 and TRBJ2-5): DGGITQSPKYLFRKEGQNVTLSCEQNLNHDAMYWYRQDPGQGLRLIYYSQIVNDFQKGDIAEGYSVSREKKESFPLTVTSAQKNPTAFYLCASSSDRGETQYFGPGTRLLVL.